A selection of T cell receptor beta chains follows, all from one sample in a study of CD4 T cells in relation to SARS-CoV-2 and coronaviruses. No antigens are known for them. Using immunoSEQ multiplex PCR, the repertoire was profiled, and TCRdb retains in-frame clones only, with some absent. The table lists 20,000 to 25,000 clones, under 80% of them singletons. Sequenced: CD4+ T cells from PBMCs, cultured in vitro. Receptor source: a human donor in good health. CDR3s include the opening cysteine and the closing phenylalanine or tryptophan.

CSASRQLDNSYEQFF | TRBJ2-1 | TRBV20-1
CAWRPGATQYF | TRBJ2-3 | TRBV30
CASSSGEANEKLFF | TRBJ1-4 | TRBV5-1
CASSRLAGQSYNEQFF | TRBJ2-1 | TRBV6-2/TRBV6-3
CASSLFPTDTQYF | TRBJ2-3 | TRBV7-8
CASSHGREHPLHF | TRBJ1-6 | TRBV4-1
CASSTQQDNSPLHF | TRBJ1-6 | TRBV5-4
CAISEAAAMNTEAFF | TRBJ1-1 | TRBV10-3
CASSQDPGTRFSGGTDTQYF | TRBJ2-3 | TRBV4-2
CASSLAVANYGYTF | TRBJ1-2 | TRBV7-9
CASSLAGTYEQYF | TRBJ2-7 | TRBV12-3/TRBV12-4
CASSVAIDGGVQETQYF | TRBJ2-5 | TRBV9
CASSQGTGHNQPQHF | TRBJ1-5 | TRBV4-3
CASSIRGVGTGELFF | TRBJ2-2 | TRBV7-2
CASSPTGDWRAFF | TRBJ1-1 | TRBV12-3/TRBV12-4
CASSTLAGGPQETQYF | TRBJ2-5 | TRBV9
CASSVQGSPLHF | TRBJ1-6 | TRBV9
CASSLEWQGGLLTEAFF | TRBJ1-1 | TRBV11-2